This T cell receptor (beta chain) appears in the sequencing data of a study of response to subunit inactivated influenza vaccine. This clonotype was counted at least ten times. Its antigen remains unidentified. The CDR3 has 16 residues. The germline gives CDR1 SGHTA, CDR2 FQGNSA. V lost 0 bases, J lost 5 bases, and 17 bases lay in between. Points from the study as a whole: It was the authors' suggestion that each seasonal influenza vaccination recruits few new T cells.

TCRdb itself ran the RT-PCR reads through MiXCR, one entry per CDR3 protein. This sample has about 530,000 distinct CDR3 sequences, with 12% found just once. Here the sequenced sample was PBMCs from blood, taken on the day of vaccination. This TCR was recovered from a man aged 45-60 years who received an inactivated influenza vaccine. The chain combines TRBV7-2 with TRBJ2-7; D may be TRBD1 (6 bases). The CDR3 region is CASSLAPTGLLHEQYF. In DNA form, the CDR3 reads TGTGCCAGCAGCTTAGCCCCCACAGGGTTGCTCCACGAGCAGTACTTC.